Detailed here is one T cell receptor (beta chain). Unique molecular identifiers were incorporated into the prepared TCRbeta library. TCRdb used MiXCR to reprocess the PCR reads, holding one entry per CDR3 protein. In the table there are about 600,000 distinct CDR3 sequences, more than 20% of which are singletons. The data originate from a study of T-cell reconstitution after alpha-beta-depleted transplantation in children. The CDR3 sequence is 14 residues long. CDR1 and CDR2 (germline): DFQATT, SNEGSKA (reference sequence). The V end was cut by 4 bases, the J end by 0 bases, with 12 bases between. The rearrangement uses TRBV20-1 and TRBJ1-1, with D uncertain. The material was PBMCs, mostly from graft donor cells, obtained 360 days after TCRalphabeta/CD19-depleted stem cell transplant. This receptor was identified in a boy less than two years old who had a stem cell transplant for acute myeloid leukemia, so the T cells may come from the graft donor. The CDR3, as DNA: TGCAGTGCTACGAGGGAGGGAATGAACACTGAAGCTTTCTTT. It is translated as CSATREGMNTEAFF.